Listed below are T cell receptor beta chains from one sample, sequenced in a study of CD8 T cells in Susac syndrome. TCRdb ran MiXCR on the immunoSEQ multiplex PCR reads and lists one entry per CDR3 protein. Of approximately 200,000 distinct CDR3 sequences listed, 85% to 95% were seen once; the top ten hold around 0.08%. The specimen sequenced was CD4+ T cells from PBMCs. Receptors were obtained from a human donor with multiple sclerosis. CDR3s include the opening cysteine and the closing phenylalanine or tryptophan. The D gene is left open where the match is weak. Clone size is stated in some rows and not others, as once, few, many or a class when expanded.

>TRBD1|.|15|TRBV25-1|TRBJ2-1
TGTGCCAGCAGTAACCTGATGGGACAGGGCAATGAGCAGTTCTTC
CASSNLMGQGNEQFF
>.|.|14|TRBV19|TRBJ2-7
TGTGCCAGTAGTATGAGCGGAGGGCCCTACGAGCAGTACTTC
CASSMSGGPYEQYF
>.|.|13|TRBV29-1|TRBJ1-3
TGCAGCGGGCGACCGGGCGCTGGAAACACCATATATTTT
CSGRPGAGNTIYF
>.|.|13|TRBV6-2/TRBV6-3|TRBJ2-3
TGTGCCAGCAGTTACTCGGAGCGGGATACGCAGTATTTT
CASSYSERDTQYF
>.|.|13|TRBV19|TRBJ1-1
TGTGCCAGTAGGGGCGAAAAGGGCACTGAAGCTTTCTTT
CASRGEKGTEAFF
>.|once|13|TRBV5-1|TRBJ1-1
TGCGCCAGCAGACTTACAGCGAACACTGAAGCTTTCTTT
CASRLTANTEAFF
>.|.|13|TRBV29-1|TRBJ2-2
TGCAGCGCGATAATAGGGGCGGCCGGGGAGCTGTTTTTT
CSAIIGAAGELFF
>.|.|12|TRBV20-1|TRBJ2-4
TGCAGTGCTAGAGGGATAGTTCCGGTTCAGTACTTC
CSARGIVPVQYF
>.|.|15|TRBV16|TRBJ1-6
TGTGCCAGCAGCCAATCCCAGCCTTTAAACTCACCCCTCCACTTT
CASSQSQPLNSPLHF
>TRBD2|.|14|TRBV20-1|TRBJ2-1
TGCAGTGCTAGGTGGCCTAGCGGGGGCCATGAGCAGTTCTTC
CSARWPSGGHEQFF
>.|.|12|TRBV2|TRBJ1-6
TGTGCCAGCGGTAGCCCCGATTCACCCCTCCACTTT
CASGSPDSPLHF
>.|.|12|TRBV20-1|TRBJ2-3
TGCAGTGCTAGGCCTGGCGGAGATACGCAGTATTTT
CSARPGGDTQYF
>.|.|12|TRBV3-1|TRBJ1-2
TGTGCCAGCAACAGGCAGGGCCAGGTCTACACCTTC
CASNRQGQVYTF
>.|.|15|TRBV18|TRBJ2-3
TGTGCCAGCTCACCGTCAGTACCTCTGGACGGTACGCAGTATTTT
CASSPSVPLDGTQYF
>.|.|16|TRBV3-1|TRBJ1-1
TGTGCCAGCAGCCTCTTTAACCCGGGGGGCGGTGATATGGCTTTCTTT
CASSLFNPGGGDMAFF
>.|once|14|TRBV3-1|TRBJ1-2
TGTGCCAGCAGCCAAGATCTGGGGTCAAGCGGCTACACCTTC
CASSQDLGSSGYTF
>.|.|10|TRBV12-3/TRBV12-4|TRBJ2-1
TGTGCCAGCAGTTTTCTCGAGCAGTTCTTC
CASSFLEQFF
>.|once|16|TRBV30|TRBJ1-1
TGTGCCTGGAGGGGAATCTTGGGGGCCCCGAACACTGAAGCTTTCTTT
CAWRGILGAPNTEAFF
>TRBD1|.|14|TRBV29-1|TRBJ2-1
TGCAGCGTTGAAGCGGCCGGGACAGGGGCTGAGCAGTTCTTC
CSVEAAGTGAEQFF
>.|.|11|TRBV30|TRBJ1-5
TGTGCCTGGAGCGCAGGTCAGCCCCAGCATTTT
CAWSAGQPQHF
>.|.|13|TRBV3-1|TRBJ2-3
TGTGCCAGCAGCCCATGGACCGCAGATACGCAGTATTTT
CASSPWTADTQYF
>.|.|16|TRBV9|TRBJ2-2
TGTGCCAGCAGCGTACTGGAGACCGCGAACACCGGGGAGCTGTTTTTT
CASSVLETANTGELFF
>TRBD2|.|12|TRBV2|TRBJ2-3
TGTGCCAGCAAAGCGGGGGGAGATACGCAGTATTTT
CASKAGGDTQYF
>.|once|11|TRBV30|TRBJ1-1
TGTGCCTGCTCTTCGGCCACTGAAGCTTTCTTT
CACSSATEAFF
>.|once|13|TRBV18|TRBJ2-1
TGTACCAGCTCACAAGGGGCTAACAATGAGCAGTTCTTC
CTSSQGANNEQFF
>.|.|14|TRBV5-1|TRBJ1-3
TGCGCCAGCAGCCTTGTGGGGCTCGGAAACACCATATATTTT
CASSLVGLGNTIYF
>TRBD2|.|19|TRBV18|TRBJ2-1
TGTGCCAGCTCACCACCTCGGGGGGGACCAGAGAGCTCCTACAATGAGCAGTTCTTC
CASSPPRGGPESSYNEQFF
>.|.|14|TRBV12-3/TRBV12-4|TRBJ2-3
TGTGCCAGCAACAGGGACTACGGCACAGATACGCAGTATTTT
CASNRDYGTDTQYF
>TRBD2|.|12|TRBV9|TRBJ2-1
TGTGCCAGCAGCGCTTATCAGCGGGGTCAGATCTTC
CASSAYQRGQIF
>.|.|11|TRBV29-1|TRBJ2-1
TGCAGCGGTACAGGGTACAATGAGCAGTTCTTC
CSGTGYNEQFF
>.|.|14|TRBV3-1|TRBJ1-2
TGTGCCAGCAGCCAAGATCGGGTTCGGGACGGCTACACCTTC
CASSQDRVRDGYTF
>TRBD2|.|16|TRBV4-1|TRBJ2-5
TGCGCCAGCAGCCAAGATACTAGCGGGGGGTTGGAGACCCAGTACTTC
CASSQDTSGGLETQYF
>.|.|15|TRBV9|TRBJ1-4
TGTGCCAGCAGCGTAGGGTCAGCCCCTGCGGAAAAACTGTTTTTT
CASSVGSAPAEKLFF
>.|.|14|TRBV15|TRBJ1-5
TGTGCCACCAGCAGAGAGTTTAGCAATCAGCCCCAGCATTTT
CATSREFSNQPQHF
>.|.|14|TRBV20-1|TRBJ1-4
TGCAGTGCTAGAGACTGGGAGCTCGGTGAAAAACTGTTTTTT
CSARDWELGEKLFF
>TRBD1|few|14|TRBV5-4|TRBJ1-6
TGTGCCAGCAGCTTGGGGACAGGAAATTCACCCCTCCACTTT
CASSLGTGNSPLHF
>TRBD1|.|14|TRBV19|TRBJ1-5
TGTGCCAGTGCCGGGACAGGGGGCAATCAGCCCCAGCATTTT
CASAGTGGNQPQHF
>.|.|17|TRBV15|TRBJ2-1
TGTGCCACCAGCAGAGGGGCCGCGGCGGGGTTTTTCAATGAGCAGTTCTTC
CATSRGAAAGFFNEQFF
>.|.|15|TRBV3-1|TRBJ2-1
TGTGCCAGCAGCCTTGGGGCAGGTTATTACAATGAGCAGTTCTTC
CASSLGAGYYNEQFF
>.|.|14|TRBV9|TRBJ2-2
TGTGTCAGCAGCGTAGCAGGGTGGGGCGGGGAGCTGTTTTTT
CVSSVAGWGGELFF
>.|.|12|TRBV7-9|TRBJ2-3
TGTGCCAGCAGCACCGGGACAGATACGCAGTATTTT
CASSTGTDTQYF
>.|.|15|TRBV7-3|TRBJ2-5
TGTGCCAGCAGCTTAGGGGCGCTCCCCCAAGAGACCCAGTACTTC
CASSLGALPQETQYF
>TRBD1|.|14|TRBV30|TRBJ1-2
TGTGCCTGGAGTGTATTGAAGGGGGCGCTGAGCTACACCTTC
CAWSVLKGALSYTF
>.|.|13|TRBV9|TRBJ2-5
TGTGCCAGCAGCGTAGGGGTAGGGGAGACCCAGTACTTC
CASSVGVGETQYF
>.|.|11|TRBV6-6|TRBJ2-3
TGTGCCAGCAGTATGGGGGATACGCAGTATTTT
CASSMGDTQYF
>.|.|14|TRBV25-1|TRBJ1-2
TGTGCCAGCAGCAGGGAAGGGTACGGCTATGGCTACACCTTC
CASSREGYGYGYTF
>.|.|17|TRBV7-2|TRBJ2-1
TGTGCCAGCAGCTGGTCTACAGGAGGGGGCTCCTACAATGAGCAGTTCTTC
CASSWSTGGGSYNEQFF
>TRBD1|.|12|TRBV25-1|TRBJ1-2
TGTGCCAGCAAAGGGACAGCCTATGGCTACACCTTC
CASKGTAYGYTF
>.|.|10|TRBV10-3|TRBJ2-7
TGTGCCACCCGTTCTGGCGAGCAGTACTTC
CATRSGEQYF